The rows below give T cell receptor beta chains drawn from one sample of a study of T-cell memory formation after mild COVID-19. TCRdb redid the calling of the 5' RACE reads with MiXCR, one entry per CDR3 protein. Here the sample spans more than 250,000 distinct CDR3 sequences, under 20% being singletons. The sample consisted of PBMCs or a T cell subset sorted from them (not recorded which). The source is a young man who had mild COVID-19 (a few samples of this study predate the infection). Cell type and time point are not known. CDR3s include the opening cysteine and the closing phenylalanine or tryptophan.

v_call: TRBV6-5; cdr3_aa: CASSYGTGPWNEQFF
v_call: TRBV7-6; cdr3_aa: CASSVEQNYGYTF
v_call: TRBV10-3; cdr3_aa: CAISRTTRGETQYF
v_call: TRBV6-2/TRBV6-3; cdr3_aa: CASKDGGAVNEQFF
v_call: TRBV20-1; cdr3_aa: CSAGQASGNTIYF
v_call: TRBV18; cdr3_aa: CASRLSVNEKLFF
v_call: TRBV7-2; cdr3_aa: CASSLRMGLGTGELFF
v_call: TRBV15; cdr3_aa: CATSRDQNTGYANSNQPQHF
v_call: TRBV7-3; cdr3_aa: CASSMGTGGDGYTF
v_call: TRBV20-1; cdr3_aa: CSAPTQGQTEKLFF
v_call: TRBV24-1; cdr3_aa: CATSDTGQASSYNEQFF
v_call: TRBV5-4; cdr3_aa: CASSLRQGHNEQFF
v_call: TRBV29-1; cdr3_aa: CSVARMGTEAFF
v_call: TRBV20-1; cdr3_aa: CSASPGQGAADTQYF
v_call: TRBV28; cdr3_aa: CASGPGLADEQFF
v_call: TRBV27; cdr3_aa: CASSRGGRGNQPQHF